This TCR beta chain appears in the sequencing data of a study of blood T cell repertoires in COVID-19. Study-level background: Acute and convalescent COVID-19 samples came from the United States, Italy and Spain. Sample material is recorded as cDNA or gDNA derived from T cells, B-cell-depleted T cells, or PBMCs.

CDR3 length: 14 residues. The V end was cut by 6 bases, the J end by 4 bases, with 13 bases between. The V gene's germline CDR1 is MDHEN and CDR2 SYDVKM. Authors' analysis steps: Amplification of reference gene primers provided the estimated nucleated cell counts. Using immunoSEQ multiplex PCR, the repertoire was profiled, and TCRdb retains in-frame clones only, with some absent. The DNA gave D and trimming, while V, J and clone size come from that table. The sample carries around 200,000 clones, approximately 86% recorded once. J is TRBJ1-5 and V is TRBV28, with D possibly TRBD1 on 5 matching bases. The sample comprised peripheral blood. The receptor's source is a man in his forties with active or convalescent COVID-19. The CDR3 nucleotides are TGTGCCAGCAGAAGACAGTTGGGAAATCAGCCCCAGCATTTT. Translated: CASRRQLGNQPQHF.